This T cell receptor (beta chain) was obtained from a study of blood T cell repertoires in COVID-19. About the research overall: The United States, Italy and Spain supplied acute and convalescent COVID-19 samples.

From germline, CDR1 is MDHEN and CDR2 SYDVKM. The CDR3 runs to 17 residues. The V end lost 6 bases, the J end lost 3 bases, and 21 bases lay between the germline ends. The table came from immunoSEQ multiplex PCR; TCRdb's copy has only in-frame clones and leaves some out. In the table there are fewer than 80,000 clones, 79% of which are singletons. Sample: peripheral blood. This TCR was sampled from an elderly woman with active or convalescent COVID-19. The rearrangement links TRBV28 to TRBJ2-4; TRBD1 might be the D (7 bases). The CDR3 region has the DNA TGTGCCAGCAGCTACCGAGGGGGCAGGGGGGTCAAAAACATTCAGTACTTC. Amino acids: CASSYRGGRGVKNIQYF.